Included here is one TCR beta chain sequence, with context. What it recognizes is unknown. Alongside a J-beta primer mix, a sample-barcoded 5' primer served in a second PCR lasting about 6 to 12 cycles. TCRdb re-called the 5' RACE reads with MiXCR, one entry per CDR3 protein. The sample has roughly 800,000 distinct CDR3 sequences, roughly 64% seen once. CDR1 and CDR2 from the germline V gene are SGHDT and YYEEEE. There are 17 residues in the CDR3. The V gene lost 4 bases and the J gene lost 1 base, with 15 bases spanning the gap. The total RNA that was extracted per sample amounted to at least 5 micrograms. The sample comes from a study of blood T cells in healthy people across ages. The study, taken as a whole, reports: From one million sequenced T cells, diversity estimates were lower bounds. Strongly correlated with naive T cell percentage was TCR beta diversity. A roughly linear fall in TCR beta diversity per million T cells was seen with increasing age.

Sequencing was performed on blood. V is TRBV5-6 and J is TRBJ2-6, with D tentatively TRBD1 (7 bases). This clonotype originated in a young man in good health. In DNA, the CDR3 is TGTGCCAGCAGCCCGGACAGGAGGGGTTCTGGGGCCAACGTCCTGACTTTC. Translated: CASSPDRRGSGANVLTF.